This entry features one TCR beta chain sequence. Its antigen is currently unknown. The sample comes from a study of blood T cells in healthy people across ages. Study conclusions and caveats: Compared with aged donors, long-lived donors showed fewer expanded clones, suggesting selection.

V dropped 11 bases and J dropped 4 bases, with 11 bases sitting between them. CDR3 length: 11 amino acids. Germline V lookup: CDR1 MGHDK, CDR2 SYGVNS. It was with a sample-barcoded 5' primer and a J-beta primer mix that a second PCR of about 7 to 12 cycles was run. In TCRdb, the 5' RACE reads were re-called with MiXCR into one record per CDR3 protein. Here the sample spans over a million distinct CDR3 sequences, roughly 59% being singletons. The source is a man aged 18-30 years in good health. The gene calls are TRBV25-1 and TRBJ1-1, with no clear D. Sequencing used blood. The CDR3 bases are TGTGCCGCTGGGGAAGGCACTGAAGCTTTCTTT. It specifies CAAGEGTEAFF.